These 2 T cell receptor beta chains were sequenced from one sample in a study of OX40 agonist ivuxolimab in advanced cancers. Some clones are missing from TCRdb's copy, which holds only in-frame ones; the method was immunoSEQ multiplex PCR. The sample records 65,000 to 95,000 clones, 90% to 95% being singletons. Sequences were derived from CD4+ or CD8+ T cells sorted from blood, sampled in a trial of the OX40 agonist ivuxolimab. The receptors shown here come from an adult with an advanced solid tumor such as melanoma, head and neck, liver or kidney cancer.

The gene calls are TRBV7-4 and TRBJ2-7; D perhaps matches TRBD2 (8 bases). Per germline, CDR1 SGHVT and CDR2 SQSDAQ. The CDR3 has 15 amino acids. Trimming removed 5 bases at V and 3 bases at J, with 17 bases between. CDR3 loop: CASSRGREEHYEQYF. The CDR3 DNA reads TGTGCCAGCAGCAGGGGGCGGGAGGAGCACTACGAGCAGTACTTC.

Details on this clone: The germline gene is not matched at one end of the junction; a read error may be the cause. The V gene is TRBV28, the J gene TRBJ1-3; D gene uncertain. The CDR3 has 14 amino acids. Germline CDR1 and CDR2: MDHEN and SYDVKM. The chain's CDR3 is CASREPGAGNAIYF. As DNA, the CDR3 is TGTGCCAGCAGGGAACCGGGAGCTGGAAACGCCATATATTTT.